This T cell receptor beta chain derives from a study of T cells in Graves' hyperthyroidism and ophthalmopathy. There were TCR beta CDR3 regions amplified from RNA transcripts. First-round RT-PCR targeting the TCR CDR3 was performed with the HTBI primer set. MiXCR was run by TCRdb on the multiplex PCR reads, yielding one entry per CDR3 protein. The sample comprises some 620,000 distinct CDR3 sequences, about 16% of which are singletons, and 3.8% rests with the top ten. From germline, CDR1 is SEHNR and CDR2 FQNEAQ (reference sequence). This CDR3 is built from 15 residues. V dropped 5 bases and J dropped 2; count of bases not matched to a gene: 9. The table lists this clonotype with many counts.

The TCR comes from a woman aged 25 to 39 with Graves' hyperthyroidism. The sample was blood. The chain employs TRBV7-9 and TRBJ2-7; 7 bases map to TRBD1. The CDR3: CASSPDGDRTYEQYF. CDR3 nucleotides: TGTGCCAGCAGCCCAGACGGGGACAGAACCTACGAGCAGTACTTC.